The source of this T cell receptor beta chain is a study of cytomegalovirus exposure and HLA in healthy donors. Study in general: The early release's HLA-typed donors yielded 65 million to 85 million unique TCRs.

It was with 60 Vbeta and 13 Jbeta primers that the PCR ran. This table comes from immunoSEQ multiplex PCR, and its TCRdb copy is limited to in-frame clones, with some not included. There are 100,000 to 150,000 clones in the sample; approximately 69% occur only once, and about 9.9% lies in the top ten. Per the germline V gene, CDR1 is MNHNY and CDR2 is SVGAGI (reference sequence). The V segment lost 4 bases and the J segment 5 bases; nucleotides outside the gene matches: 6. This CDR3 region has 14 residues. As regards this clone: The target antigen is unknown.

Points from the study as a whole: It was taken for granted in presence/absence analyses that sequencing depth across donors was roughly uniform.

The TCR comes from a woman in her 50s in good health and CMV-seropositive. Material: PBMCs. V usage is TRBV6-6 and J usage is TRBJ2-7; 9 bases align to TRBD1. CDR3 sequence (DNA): TGTGCCAGCAGTTCACACGGGACAGGGAACGAGCAGTACTTC. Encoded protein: CASSSHGTGNEQYF.